What follows are 23 T cell receptor beta chains derived from one specimen sequenced in a study of OX40 agonist ivuxolimab in advanced cancers. Clones were read by immunoSEQ multiplex PCR, and TCRdb kept only the in-frame ones, dropping some. Here the sample spans approximately 74,000 clones, about 90% being singletons. The source was CD4+ or CD8+ T cells sorted from blood, collected in a trial of the OX40 agonist ivuxolimab. These receptors all come from an adult with an advanced solid tumor such as melanoma, head and neck, liver or kidney cancer.

The V call is TRBV30, the J call TRBJ1-2, with D possibly being TRBD1 (5 bases). This CDR3 spans 13 amino acids. V lost 1 base to trimming and J lost 4 bases, with 10 bases between them. The germline CDR1 and CDR2 sequences are GTSNPN and SVGIG (reference sequence). For the CDR3, the DNA is TGTGCCTGGAGTGAGTTGGGGCTCTATGGCTACACCTTC. Protein: CAWSELGLYGYTF.

This sequence joins TRBV9 and TRBJ2-2; D ambiguous. CDR1 SGDLS and CDR2 YYNGEE come from the germline V gene. This CDR3 is 14 amino acids long. Trimming took off 4 bases at V and 6 bases at J, with 13 bases between the two ends. The CDR3 region is CASSPLMGSGELFF. The CDR3 region has the DNA TGTGCCAGCAGCCCACTCATGGGATCCGGGGAGCTGTTTTTT.

The sample holds one count of this clone. This chain uses TRBV19 with TRBJ1-5, with D unresolved. This CDR3 is built from 14 residues. Trimming left V 5 bases short and J 0 bases short, with 8 bases between. Germline-derived CDR1 and CDR2 are LNHDA and SQIVND (reference sequence). The CDR3 loop is CASSRYDSNQPQHF. CDR3 DNA: TGTGCCAGTAGTCGCTATGATAGCAATCAGCCCCAGCATTTT.

The V call is TRBV9, the J call TRBJ1-1; D is undetermined. Trimming pared 6 bases from V and 5 bases from J, leaving 14 bases between. The CDR3 runs 13 residues. Germline CDR1 reads SGDLS; CDR2 reads YYNGEE. CDR3 residues: CASTTYAGTEAFF. The CDR3 nucleotides read TGTGCCAGCACCACCTACGCCGGGACTGAAGCTTTCTTT.

The rearrangement joins TRBV15 to TRBJ2-2, with TRBD1 identical over 9 bases. CDR3 length: 16 residues. V dropped 10 bases and J dropped 5; count of bases not matched to a gene: 14. Germline assignment: CDR1 LNHNV and CDR2 YYDKDF (reference sequence). The CDR3 loop reads CASRSVGQGRTGELFF. The CDR3 DNA reads as TGTGCCAGCCGTTCGGTGGGACAGGGTAGGACCGGGGAGCTGTTTTTT.

The sample holds many counts of this clone. The rearrangement links TRBV19 to TRBJ2-3; 8 positions match TRBD2. Trimming at V came to 9 bases and at J to 5 bases, leaving 16 bases not matched to a gene. There are 16 residues in the CDR3. Germline CDR1 and CDR2: LNHDA and SQIVND (reference sequence). The CDR3, as DNA: TGTGCCAGCACTGGACTAGCTCACGGTGGGGGAGATACGCAGTATTTT. Translated, it gives CASTGLAHGGGDTQYF.

This clone was recorded once. The DNA of the CDR3 is TGCGCCAGCAGCCAAGTAACAGAAAACTATGGCTACACCTTC. Its protein product is CASSQVTENYGYTF. The chain carries TRBV4-1 and TRBJ1-2; D unclear. V lost 1 base and J 2 bases, leaving 8 bases between the germline ends. The length of the CDR3 is 14 residues. The germline V gene encodes CDR1 MGHRA and CDR2 YSYEKL.

The gene calls are TRBV4-3 and TRBJ2-1; D gene uncertain. V was trimmed by 0 bases and J by 2 bases, leaving 11 bases between them. CDR1 is LGHNA, CDR2 YSLEER, per germline. CDR3 length: 16 residues. CDR3 sequence reads: CASSQDRGGAYNEQFF. CDR3 bases: TGCGCCAGCAGCCAAGATCGCGGCGGAGCCTACAATGAGCAGTTCTTC.

This chain joins TRBV5-6 and TRBJ2-3; the D gene is possibly TRBD2 (5 bases). CDR1 and CDR2 (germline): SGHDT, YYEEEE. Trimming pared 2 bases from V and 3 bases from J, leaving 13 bases between. The CDR3 runs to 15 residues. As DNA, the CDR3 is TGTGCCAGCAGCTTAAGCTCAGCGGTTACAGATACGCAGTATTTT. Residues: CASSLSSAVTDTQYF.

This clone was recorded only once. The chain couples TRBV9 to TRBJ1-2; D remains ambiguous. CDR3 length: 12 residues. CDR1 and CDR2 (germline): SGDLS, YYNGEE. Trimming stripped 0 bases from V and 4 bases from J, with 4 bases between. The CDR3 reads CASSVDGYGYTF. DNA for the CDR3: TGTGCCAGCAGCGTAGACGGCTATGGCTACACCTTC.

The V and J genes are TRBV2 and TRBJ2-7, with TRBD2 matching over 11 bases. Trimming removed 1 base from V and 4 bases from J; junction bases left unmatched: 9. The CDR3 covers 17 residues. CDR1 SNHLY and CDR2 FYNNEI come from the germline V gene. The CDR3 reads CASSEGLAGTILYEQYF. In DNA form, the CDR3 reads TGTGCCAGCAGTGAAGGACTAGCGGGAACTATCCTTTACGAGCAGTACTTC.

This clone occurred a few times. CDR3 nucleotide sequence: TGTGCCAGCAGCCAGGGGGAGTGGAGCCGAGTAAGGAACACTGAAGCTTTCTTT. Its protein is CASSQGEWSRVRNTEAFF. The chain uses TRBV14 and TRBJ1-1; D perhaps matches TRBD1 (5 bases). CDR1 SGHDN and CDR2 FVKESK come from the germline V gene. With 3 bases removed from V and 1 base from J, the gap between germline ends came to 21 bases. The CDR3 runs to 18 residues.

The V and J genes are TRBV27 and TRBJ2-7; the D is unclear. This CDR3 spans 13 amino acids. Trimming took 1 base from V and 3 from J, leaving 7 bases between them. In germline, CDR1 is MNHEY, CDR2 SMNVEV (reference sequence). This chain's CDR3 is CASSLLPRYEQYF. The CDR3 nucleotides are TGTGCCAGCAGTTTATTACCGCGCTACGAGCAGTACTTC.

The chain employs TRBV6-1 and TRBJ2-7; D tentatively fits TRBD1 or TRBD2 (5 bases each). Germline V gene sequence: CDR1 MNHNS, CDR2 SASEGT. The length of the CDR3 is 14 residues. Trimming removed 9 bases at V and 4 bases at J, with 19 bases between. The CDR3 DNA follows: TGTGCCAGTACTACGAGGGGAATGGGATACGAGCAGTACTTC. It is translated as CASTTRGMGYEQYF.

The chain carries TRBV27 and TRBJ2-1, with D perhaps TRBD2 (6 bases). The CDR3 has 14 amino acids. The germline gives CDR1 MNHEY, CDR2 SMNVEV (reference sequence). V was clipped by 6 bases and J by 4 bases, with 13 bases between them. Here the CDR3 DNA reads TGTGCCAGCAGCGACCGGGACTTTTACAATGAGCAGTTCTTC. This codes for CASSDRDFYNEQFF.

The chain carries TRBV19 and TRBJ2-1; D may be TRBD1 (6 bases). Germline CDR1 reads LNHDA; CDR2 reads SQIVND (reference sequence). V shed 4 bases and J shed 4 bases, with 20 bases lying between them. The length of the CDR3 is 17 residues. The DNA for the CDR3 is TGTGCCAGTAGTAGTAAGGATGCAGGACAGCGATACAATGAGCAGTTCTTC. Translating it yields CASSSKDAGQRYNEQFF. Drawing the rest from reference TRBV19 and TRBJ2-1, the complete variable domain is DGGITQSPKYLFRKEGQNVTLSCEQNLNHDAMYWYRQDPGQGLRLIYYSQIVNDFQKGDIAEGYSVSREKKESFPLTVTSAQKNPTAFYLCASSSKDAGQRYNEQFFGPGTRLTVL.

The rearrangement joins TRBV9 to TRBJ2-1, with 11 bases fitting TRBD2. V shed 4 bases and J 0 bases; nucleotides not matched to a gene: 3. Looked up from germline, CDR1 is SGDLS and CDR2 is YYNGEE. The CDR3 covers 16 residues. The CDR3 region is CASSTLAGGSYNEQFF. The CDR3 DNA sequence: TGTGCCAGCAGCACCCTAGCGGGGGGCTCCTACAATGAGCAGTTCTTC.

The chain combines TRBV6-4 with TRBJ1-5; D not resolved. V was cut by 3 bases and J by 2 bases, with 14 bases left in between. Germline CDR1 MRHNA, CDR2 SNTAGT. The CDR3 runs 16 residues. Written as DNA, the CDR3 is TGTGCCAGCAGTGAAACTATCCCGTTGGGCAATCAGCCCCAGCATTTT. As protein: CASSETIPLGNQPQHF.

This clone is a singleton in its sample. The chain joins TRBV7-9 to TRBJ1-4; the match to TRBD1 covers 10 bases. J gave up 4 bases and V 3 bases, and 8 bases lay outside the gene matches. The CDR3 has 17 residues. The germline V gene encodes CDR1 SEHNR and CDR2 FQNEAQ (reference sequence). The CDR3 spells CASSLGGQGRNNEKLFF. DNA for the CDR3: TGTGCCAGCAGCTTGGGGGGACAGGGGCGCAATAATGAAAAACTGTTTTTT.

Worth noting for this clone: The same CDR3 arises from other DNA sequences in this sample as well. The gene calls are TRBV27 and TRBJ2-6; 7 positions match TRBD1. Trimming took 6 bases from V and 4 from J; bases not matched to a gene: 6. Looked up from germline, CDR1 is MNHEY and CDR2 is SMNVEV (reference sequence). The CDR3 spans 15 residues. This CDR3 reads CASSPDRAGANVLTF. The CDR3 nucleotides are TGTGCCAGCAGCCCTGACAGGGCCGGGGCCAACGTCCTGACTTTC. Looking up the rest from reference TRBV27 and TRBJ2-6 gives the full variable domain: EAQVTQNPRYLITVTGKKLTVTCSQNMNHEYMSWYRQDPGLGLRQIYYSMNVEVTDKGDVPEGYKVSRKEKRNFPLILESPSPNQTSLYFCASSPDRAGANVLTFGAGSRLTVL.

The J gene is TRBJ2-1, the V gene TRBV7-3; D remains unclear. V was shortened by 5 bases and J by 0 bases, with 11 bases between the two germline ends. The germline CDR1 and CDR2 sequences are SGHTA and FQGTGA. This CDR3 is 15 amino acids long. CDR3: CASSLLASSYNEQFF. DNA for the CDR3: TGTGCCAGCAGCCTATTAGCCAGCTCCTACAATGAGCAGTTCTTC.

The chain uses TRBV5-4 and TRBJ1-1; tentatively, D is TRBD1 (5 bases). Germline assignment: CDR1 SGHNT and CDR2 YYREEE (reference sequence). This CDR3 is 14 amino acids long. V lost 4 bases, J lost 0 bases, and 10 bases lay in between. This CDR3 reads CASSQGGVNTEAFF. The CDR3 DNA reads TGTGCCAGCAGCCAGGGAGGGGTGAACACTGAAGCTTTCTTT.

V usage is TRBV28 and J usage is TRBJ2-7, with D perhaps TRBD2 (5 bases). The ends were cut back, 2 bases at V and 4 bases at J, with 15 bases in the middle. CDR1 and CDR2 from the germline V gene are MDHEN and SYDVKM. The CDR3 is made up of 15 amino acids. CDR3 DNA sequence: TGTGCCAGCAGTTTACTGCTAGCCGGAGGATACGAGCAGTACTTC. Its protein is CASSLLLAGGYEQYF.